These T cell receptor beta chains were read from a single sample in a study of T cells after yellow fever vaccination. Using its own MiXCR run on the 5' RACE reads, TCRdb lists one record per CDR3 protein. The table includes 340,000 or so distinct CDR3 sequences, roughly an eighth detected once. Source: CD4+ T cells sorted from PBMCs, taken 15 days after the yellow fever booster vaccination. These receptors were taken from a man aged 18 to 29 who received the YFV17D yellow fever vaccine. CDR3s include the opening cysteine and the closing phenylalanine or tryptophan. The D gene is left open where the match is weak. The size field is filled for only some rows; it gives once, few, many or a size class.

clone_size,d_call,v_call,j_call,cdr3_nt,cdr3_aa
-,TRBD2,TRBV7-7,TRBJ2-6,TGTGCCAGCAGCTCTGGGGGGGTCCGTGGGGCCAACGTCCTGACTTTC,CASSSGGVRGANVLTF
few,-,TRBV19,TRBJ1-5,TGTGCCAGTAGTACTGACAGATTAGGGCAGCAGACCCAGCATTTT,CASSTDRLGQQTQHF
few,-,TRBV24-1,TRBJ2-1,TGTGCCACCAGTGGGACGACAATGGGGCCAAACAATGAGCAGTTCTTC,CATSGTTMGPNNEQFF
-,-,TRBV9,TRBJ1-1,TGTGCCAGCAGCGTAAGGCAGAGAGACACTGAAGCTTTCTTT,CASSVRQRDTEAFF
few,TRBD1,TRBV19,TRBJ2-6,TGTGCCAGTACCTCTCGGGGACAGGGAATATATGGGGCCAACGTCCTGACTTTC,CASTSRGQGIYGANVLTF
-,-,TRBV7-7,TRBJ2-3,TGTGCTAGCAGCCACTACAGCGCGGGCACAGATACGCAGTATTTT,CASSHYSAGTDTQYF
few,-,TRBV18,TRBJ1-1,TGTGCCAGCTCACCCAAAACCCGTCGTCCTGAAGCTTTCTTT,CASSPKTRRPEAFF
few,-,TRBV10-3,TRBJ2-7,TGTGCCGCGGGATATGAGAAGCAGTACTTC,CAAGYEKQYF
-,-,TRBV27,TRBJ2-2,TGTGCCAGCAGTCCCCGGGATACCTACAACGGGGAGCTGTTTTTT,CASSPRDTYNGELFF
-,-,TRBV7-2,TRBJ2-2,TGTGCCAGCAGCTTACTAGCGAGCACGAACACCGGGGAGCTGTTTTTT,CASSLLASTNTGELFF
-,-,TRBV12-3/TRBV12-4,TRBJ1-3,TGTGCCAGCAGTTTAGATCAGACCGGCTCTGGAAACACCATATATTTT,CASSLDQTGSGNTIYF
-,-,TRBV6-2/TRBV6-3,TRBJ2-2,TGTGCCAGCAGTTACCCGCGGACCGGGGAGCTGTTTTTT,CASSYPRTGELFF
-,TRBD1,TRBV5-1,TRBJ1-6,TGCGCCAGCAGCTCCGGGGACAGGGGTTCACCCCTCCACTTT,CASSSGDRGSPLHF
-,TRBD1,TRBV7-9,TRBJ1-1,TGTGCCAGCAGCTTACGTGCAGGGGGCCTTGAAGCTTTCTTT,CASSLRAGGLEAFF
many,-,TRBV5-1,TRBJ2-5,TGCGCCAGCAGCTTCGGACAGCTCCAAGAGACCCAGTACTTC,CASSFGQLQETQYF
-,-,TRBV5-1,TRBJ2-3,TGCGCCAGCAGCTCCCAACTCACAGATACGCAGTATTTT,CASSSQLTDTQYF
-,-,TRBV5-1,TRBJ2-2,TGCGCCAGCAGCTTGGAACTCGCGAACACCGGGGAGCTGTTTTTT,CASSLELANTGELFF
-,TRBD1,TRBV12-3/TRBV12-4,TRBJ2-5,TGTGCCAGCAGCCGGACAGGCCAGGACCAGTACTTC,CASSRTGQDQYF
-,-,TRBV4-1,TRBJ1-4,TGCGCCAGCAGCCAAGATCGCCCGGGCCATACAACTAATGAAAAACTGTTTTTT,CASSQDRPGHTTNEKLFF
few,TRBD2,TRBV27,TRBJ2-3,TGTGCCAGCAGTTTATGGGCGGGGGGCCGCACAGATACGCAGTATTTT,CASSLWAGGRTDTQYF
many,-,TRBV7-2,TRBJ1-5,TGTGCCAGCAGCTTAGGTTCGCGGGGCTCCGGCCAGCCCCAGCATTTT,CASSLGSRGSGQPQHF
-,TRBD2,TRBV12-3/TRBV12-4,TRBJ2-5,TGTGCCAGCAGTTTTATAGGTGGCGGGGGGCTCCAAGAGACCCAGTACTTC,CASSFIGGGGLQETQYF
-,-,TRBV20-1,TRBJ1-2,TGCAGTGCTAGAGATCCTGTGGATTATGGCTACACCTTC,CSARDPVDYGYTF
few,TRBD1,TRBV2,TRBJ1-5,TGTGCCAGCAGTGAAACGACAGGGGTTGAGCAGCCCCAGCATTTT,CASSETTGVEQPQHF
few,-,TRBV25-1,TRBJ1-6,TGTGCCAGCAGTGAATATGATTCACCCCTCCACTTT,CASSEYDSPLHF
-,TRBD2,TRBV5-1,TRBJ2-5,TGCGCCAGCAGCGAGACTAGCGTAGGAGAGACCCAGTACTTC,CASSETSVGETQYF
many,-,TRBV12-3/TRBV12-4,TRBJ1-1,TGTGCCAGCAGTCTCCAGGGCTCGAACACTGAAGCTTTCTTT,CASSLQGSNTEAFF
-,-,TRBV20-1,TRBJ1-4,TGCAGTGCTAGGCCGATAGGAGGGAACGAAAAACTGTTTTTT,CSARPIGGNEKLFF
-,-,TRBV12-3/TRBV12-4,TRBJ2-5,TGTGCCAGCAGTGACAGGAACCAAGAGACCCAGTACTTC,CASSDRNQETQYF
many,-,TRBV5-1,TRBJ2-3,TGCGCCAGCAGCGGACCCAGGGAGCCCTACCAGTATTTT,CASSGPREPYQYF
few,TRBD1,TRBV5-1,TRBJ2-1,TGCGCCAGCACACAGACAGGGGCTTCGACCTACAATGAGCAGTTCTTC,CASTQTGASTYNEQFF
-,TRBD2,TRBV7-2,TRBJ2-5,TGTGCCAGCAGCGCGAGGGGGGGACTAGCGGAAGAGACCCAGTACTTC,CASSARGGLAEETQYF
few,-,TRBV10-2,TRBJ1-2,TGCGCCAGCCAGATCCGGGGCGCCAACTATGGCTACACCTTC,CASQIRGANYGYTF
few,-,TRBV29-1,TRBJ1-2,TGCAGCGCAGAACAGGGTGTGAAGGGCTATGGCTACACCTTC,CSAEQGVKGYGYTF
many,TRBD2,TRBV9,TRBJ2-5,TGTGCCAGCAGCGCCCGGGGGGGCACAGTTCAAGAGACCCAGTACTTC,CASSARGGTVQETQYF
-,-,TRBV12-3/TRBV12-4,TRBJ1-6,TGTGCCAGCAGCCGGGACACCCTAGATTCACCCCTCCACTTT,CASSRDTLDSPLHF
few,-,TRBV29-1,TRBJ1-2,TGCAGCGTTGACGAGAGTTATGGCTACACCTTC,CSVDESYGYTF
-,-,TRBV25-1,TRBJ1-1,TGTGCCAGCAGTGAATATACGTCGTCGGAATACACTGAAGCTTTCTTT,CASSEYTSSEYTEAFF
-,-,TRBV21-1,TRBJ1-2,TGTGCCAGCAGCTCAGACAGGGCCCACACCTTC,CASSSDRAHTF
-,-,TRBV12-3/TRBV12-4,TRBJ1-2,TGTGCCAGCAGTCCACCAGGGACCTCAGGCTACACCTTC,CASSPPGTSGYTF
-,-,TRBV7-2,TRBJ1-2,TGTGCCAGCAGCACCTACAGGGAAAGGGGCTATGGCTACACCTTC,CASSTYRERGYGYTF
few,-,TRBV6-6,TRBJ2-3,TGTGCCAGCAGTTACGGGGGTCCCACAGATACGCAGTATTTT,CASSYGGPTDTQYF
-,-,TRBV5-1,TRBJ1-2,TGCGCCAGCAGCTTGGACAGGGTTGATCACTATGGCTACACCTTC,CASSLDRVDHYGYTF
-,-,TRBV12-3/TRBV12-4,TRBJ2-6,TGTGCCAGCAGTTTTCGGTTGGCCAACGTCCTGACTTTC,CASSFRLANVLTF
few,-,TRBV20-1,TRBJ2-5,TGCAGTGTTCAGGGTAGCCAGGGCGAGACCCAGTACTTC,CSVQGSQGETQYF
many,TRBD1,TRBV5-1,TRBJ2-2,TGCGCCAGTTCCCGGGACAGTAACACCGGGGAGCTGTTTTTT,CASSRDSNTGELFF
many,-,TRBV30,TRBJ1-1,TGTGCCTGGAGTGTACAGGAGGCAGCTTTCTTT,CAWSVQEAAFF
few,-,TRBV7-3,TRBJ1-1,TGTGCCAGTGGGACGGGGAACACTGAAGCTTTCTTT,CASGTGNTEAFF
few,-,TRBV28,TRBJ2-7,TGTGCCAGCAGGCCCGGACAGAGCTACGAGCAGTACTTC,CASRPGQSYEQYF
few,TRBD1,TRBV7-9,TRBJ2-7,TGTGCCAGCAGCCCGCGGGACAGGGGTGCCTACGAGCAGTACTTC,CASSPRDRGAYEQYF
few,TRBD1,TRBV20-1,TRBJ1-3,TGCAGTGCTGCCAGGGGGGGTGGAAACACCATATATTTT,CSAARGGGNTIYF
-,-,TRBV20-1,TRBJ2-7,TGCAGTGCTAGAGATATGGGTACCTCCTACGAGCAGTACTTC,CSARDMGTSYEQYF
-,-,TRBV4-3,TRBJ2-2,TGCGCCAGCAGCCAACACATGGCCGGGGAGCTGTTTTTT,CASSQHMAGELFF
many,-,TRBV4-1,TRBJ1-1,TGCGCCAGCAGCCCTAGAGCTTTGAACACTGAAGCTTTCTTT,CASSPRALNTEAFF
-,-,TRBV6-5,TRBJ1-2,TGTGCCAGCAGTTCCGAGGGCTACACCTTC,CASSSEGYTF